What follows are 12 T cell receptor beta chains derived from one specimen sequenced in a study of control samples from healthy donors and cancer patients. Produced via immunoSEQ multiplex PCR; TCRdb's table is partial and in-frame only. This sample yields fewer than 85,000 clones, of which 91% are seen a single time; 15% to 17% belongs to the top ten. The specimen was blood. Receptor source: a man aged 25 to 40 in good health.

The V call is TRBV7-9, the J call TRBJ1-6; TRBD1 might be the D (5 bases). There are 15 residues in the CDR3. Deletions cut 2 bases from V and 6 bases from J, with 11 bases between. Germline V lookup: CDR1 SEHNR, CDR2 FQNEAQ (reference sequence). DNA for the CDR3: TGTGCCAGCAGCTTATATGGTGGGGGTAATTCACCCCTCCACTTT. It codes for CASSLYGGGNSPLHF.

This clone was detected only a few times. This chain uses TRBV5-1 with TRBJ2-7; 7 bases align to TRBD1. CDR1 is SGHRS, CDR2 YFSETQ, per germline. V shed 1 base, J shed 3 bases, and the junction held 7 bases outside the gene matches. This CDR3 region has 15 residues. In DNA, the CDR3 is TGCGCCAGCAGCTTGAAAGGGGGCGCAATCTACGAGCAGTACTTC. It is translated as CASSLKGGAIYEQYF.

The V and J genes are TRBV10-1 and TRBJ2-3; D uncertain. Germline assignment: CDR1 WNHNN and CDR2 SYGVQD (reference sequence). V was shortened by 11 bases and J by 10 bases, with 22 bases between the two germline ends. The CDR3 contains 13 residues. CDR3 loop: CAAAPTSPGPQYF. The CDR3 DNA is TGCGCCGCAGCCCCGACGTCGCCAGGACCGCAGTATTTT.

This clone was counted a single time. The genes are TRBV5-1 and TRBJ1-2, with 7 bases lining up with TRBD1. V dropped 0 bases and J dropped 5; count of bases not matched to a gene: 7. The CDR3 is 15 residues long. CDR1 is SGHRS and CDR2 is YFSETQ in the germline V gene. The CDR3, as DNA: TGCGCCAGCAGCTTGGGACAGGGAGGTAGTTATGGCTACACCTTC. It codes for CASSLGQGGSYGYTF.

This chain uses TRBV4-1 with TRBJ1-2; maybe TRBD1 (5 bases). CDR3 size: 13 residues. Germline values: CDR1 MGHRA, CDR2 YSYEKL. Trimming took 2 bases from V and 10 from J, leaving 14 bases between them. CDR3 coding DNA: TGCGCCAGCAGCCAACTCGGTGGGGCCCTCTACACCTTC. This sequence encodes CASSQLGGALYTF.

The CDR3: CASSHTGENSPLHF. The CDR3 DNA reads TGTGCCAGCAGCCACACAGGGGAGAATTCACCCCTCCACTTT. V gene TRBV7-9 combines with J gene TRBJ1-6; the match to TRBD1 covers 7 bases. Trimming at V came to 5 bases and at J to 7 bases, leaving 5 bases not matched to a gene. CDR1 SEHNR and CDR2 FQNEAQ come from the germline V gene (reference sequence). The CDR3 is made up of 14 amino acids. Full variable domain (missing parts from reference TRBV7-9 and TRBJ1-6): DTGVSQNPRHKITKRGQNVTFRCDPISEHNRLYWYRQTLGQGPEFLTYFQNEAQLEKSRLLSDRFSAERPKGSFSTLEIQRTEQGDSAMYLCASSHTGENSPLHFGNGTRLTVT.

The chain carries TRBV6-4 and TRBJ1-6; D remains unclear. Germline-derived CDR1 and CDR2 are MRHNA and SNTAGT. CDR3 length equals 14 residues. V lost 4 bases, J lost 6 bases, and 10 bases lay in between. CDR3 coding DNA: TGTGCCAGCAGTGCGGGGTCGTTTAATTCACCCCTCCACTTT. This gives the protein CASSAGSFNSPLHF.

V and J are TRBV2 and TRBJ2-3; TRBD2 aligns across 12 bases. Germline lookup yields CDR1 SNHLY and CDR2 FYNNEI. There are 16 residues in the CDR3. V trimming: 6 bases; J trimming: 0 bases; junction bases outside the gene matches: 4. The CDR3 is CASSQGTSGSTDTQYF. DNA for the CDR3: TGTGCCAGCAGCCAAGGGACTAGCGGGAGCACAGATACGCAGTATTTT.

The CDR3 DNA reads as TGTGCCAGCAGCTTAGCGCTCGGGTGGGGGAACACTGAAGCTTTCTTT. It encodes CASSLALGWGNTEAFF. The chain couples TRBV7-9 to TRBJ1-1; no clear D gene. The germline CDR1 and CDR2 sequences are SEHNR and FQNEAQ (reference sequence). V was pared by 0 bases and J by 1 base, with 12 bases between. The CDR3 runs to 16 residues.

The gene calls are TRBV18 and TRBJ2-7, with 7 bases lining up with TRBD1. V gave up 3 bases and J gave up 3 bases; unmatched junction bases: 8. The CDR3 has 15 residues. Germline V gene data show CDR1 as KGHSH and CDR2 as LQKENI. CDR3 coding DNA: TGTGCCAGCTCACCTACCGGGACAGAGCTCTACGAGCAGTACTTC. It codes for CASSPTGTELYEQYF. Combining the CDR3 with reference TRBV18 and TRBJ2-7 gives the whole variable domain NAGVMQNPRHLVRRRGQEARLRCSPMKGHSHVYWYRQLPEEGLKFMVYLQKENIIDESGMPKERFSAEFPKEGPSILRIQQVVRGDSAAYFCASSPTGTELYEQYFGPGTRLTVT.

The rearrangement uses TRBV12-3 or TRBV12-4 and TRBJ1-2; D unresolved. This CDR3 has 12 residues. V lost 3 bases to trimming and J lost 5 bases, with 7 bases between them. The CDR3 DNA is TGTGCCAGCAGTTTTGAAGGGTATGGCTACACCTTC. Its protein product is CASSFEGYGYTF.

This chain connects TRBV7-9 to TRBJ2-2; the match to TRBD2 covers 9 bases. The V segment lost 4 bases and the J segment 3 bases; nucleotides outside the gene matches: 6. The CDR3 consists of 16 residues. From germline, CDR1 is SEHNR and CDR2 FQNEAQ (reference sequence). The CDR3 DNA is TGTGCCAGCAGCTCCAGGCGGGGGGGCGACACCGGGGAGCTGTTTTTT. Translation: CASSSRRGGDTGELFF.